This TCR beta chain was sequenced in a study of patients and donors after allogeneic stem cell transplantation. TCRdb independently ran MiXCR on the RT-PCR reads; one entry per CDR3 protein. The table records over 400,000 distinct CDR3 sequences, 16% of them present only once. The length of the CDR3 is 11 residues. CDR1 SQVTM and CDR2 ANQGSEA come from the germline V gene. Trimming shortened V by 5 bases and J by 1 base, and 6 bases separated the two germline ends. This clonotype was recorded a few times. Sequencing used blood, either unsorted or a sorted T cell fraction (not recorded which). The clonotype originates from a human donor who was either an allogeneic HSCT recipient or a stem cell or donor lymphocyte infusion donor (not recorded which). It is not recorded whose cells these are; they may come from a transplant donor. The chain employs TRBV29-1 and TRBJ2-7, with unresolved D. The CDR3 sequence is CSVLRSYEQYF. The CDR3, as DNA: TGCAGCGTTTTAAGATCCTACGAGCAGTACTTC.